This is a list of T cell receptor beta chains from one sample in a study of T cells in narcolepsy. Here immunoSEQ multiplex PCR was the method, and the copy in TCRdb shows in-frame clones only, minus some. Among roughly 16,000 clones listed, 85% were seen once. The source material was memory (CD45RA-) CD4+ T cells from blood. Source of these receptors: a human donor in good health. CDR3s include the opening cysteine and the closing phenylalanine or tryptophan. Fields, in order: clone size, D gene, V gene, J gene, CDR3 protein, CDR3 DNA. The D gene is left open where the match is weak. Only some rows state a clone size, as once, few, many or a class for expanded clones.

-	-	TRBV9	TRBJ2-2	CASSVRGGYGGELFF	TGTGCCAGCAGCGTACGAGGGGGATACGGCGGGGAGCTGTTTTTT
-	TRBD1	TRBV6-1	TRBJ1-2	CASSFTGVANYGYTF	TGTGCCAGCAGTTTTACAGGGGTAGCTAACTATGGCTACACCTTC
-	-	TRBV9	TRBJ2-1	CASSPRGVSYNEQFF	TGTGCCAGCTCCCCTAGGGGGGTGTCCTACAATGAGCAGTTCTTC
-	-	TRBV5-4	TRBJ2-3	CASSLGPGDTQYF	TGTGCCAGCAGCTTGGGGCCAGGGGATACGCAGTATTTT
few	-	TRBV14	TRBJ1-5	CASSQTVYQPQHF	TGTGCCAGCAGCCAAACCGTTTATCAGCCCCAGCATTTT
once	TRBD2	TRBV6-5	TRBJ2-3	CASSYLSSGNTDTQYF	TGTGCCAGCAGTTACCTATCTAGCGGGAACACAGATACGCAGTATTTT
-	TRBD1	TRBV7-9	TRBJ2-7	CASSRQGPAYEQYF	TGTGCCAGCAGCCGACAGGGTCCGGCTTACGAGCAGTACTTC
-	-	TRBV2	TRBJ2-3	CASSEQGFGTDTQYF	TGTGCCAGCAGTGAACAGGGATTTGGGACAGATACGCAGTATTTT
-	-	TRBV5-1	TRBJ2-7	CASSLVQGPNEQYF	TGCGCCAGCAGCTTGGTCCAGGGACCCAACGAGCAGTACTTC
-	-	TRBV27	TRBJ1-5	CASSFRVNINQPQHF	TGTGCCAGCAGTTTTCGAGTAAACATCAATCAGCCCCAGCATTTT
-	-	TRBV19	TRBJ2-7	CASSPLQGYNEQYF	TGTGCCAGTAGCCCCCTCCAGGGATACAACGAGCAGTACTTC
few	-	TRBV7-2	TRBJ2-7	CASSPFYEQYF	TGTGCCAGCAGCCCCTTCTACGAGCAGTACTTC
-	-	TRBV4-1	TRBJ2-2	CASSQVGGYRGNTGELFF	TGCGCCAGCAGCCAAGTAGGGGGTTACAGAGGGAATACCGGGGAGCTGTTTTTT
-	-	TRBV2	TRBJ2-1	CASRQSSGTHATSSYNEQFF	TGTGCCAGCAGGCAATCATCCGGGACTCACGCAACAAGCTCCTACAATGAGCAGTTCTTC
-	-	TRBV9	TRBJ2-6	CASSAQGSGANVLTF	TGTGCCAGCAGCGCCCAGGGGTCTGGGGCCAACGTCCTGACTTTC
-	-	TRBV6-1	TRBJ2-1	CASSEATGGYEQFF	TGTGCCAGCAGTGAAGCGACAGGCGGGTATGAGCAGTTCTTC
once	-	TRBV25-1	TRBJ2-7	CASSPGGLFSEQYF	TGTGCCAGCAGTCCAGGCGGGCTGTTCTCCGAGCAGTACTTC
-	TRBD1	TRBV19	TRBJ2-1	CASSNAGTGYSGQFF	TGTGCCAGTAGTAATGCCGGGACAGGGTATTCGGGGCAGTTCTTC
-	TRBD1	TRBV7-2	TRBJ1-2	CASSLAPAGGSLYGYTF	TGTGCCAGCAGCTTAGCCCCCGCAGGGGGCTCATTATATGGCTACACCTTC
medium-sized	-	TRBV6-5	TRBJ1-1	CASTLVVTEAFF	TGTGCCAGCACTTTAGTCGTGACTGAAGCTTTCTTT
-	-	TRBV27	TRBJ2-6	CASSFGQLSGANVLTF	TGTGCCAGCAGCTTTGGACAGCTCTCTGGGGCCAACGTCCTGACTTTC
once	-	TRBV18	TRBJ2-3	CASSLARASTDTQYF	TGTGCCAGCTCCCTGGCCAGGGCTAGCACAGATACGCAGTATTTT
-	-	TRBV4-1	TRBJ1-1	CASSPQGAGANTEAFF	TGCGCCAGCAGCCCCCAAGGGGCAGGGGCGAACACTGAAGCTTTCTTT
-	TRBD1	TRBV25-1	TRBJ2-1	CASTRQGEYNEQFF	TGTGCCAGCACCCGACAGGGGGAGTACAATGAGCAGTTCTTC
-	TRBD2	TRBV7-9	TRBJ2-3	CASSGGAGGPTDTQYF	TGTGCCAGCAGCGGGGGGGCGGGAGGCCCCACAGATACGCAGTATTTT
-	-	TRBV2	TRBJ1-1	CASSVEGSTEAFF	TGTGCCAGCAGTGTAGAGGGGAGCACTGAAGCTTTCTTT
once	TRBD2	TRBV4-1	TRBJ2-1	CASSQKSSTLAGVYNEQFF	TGCGCCAGCAGCCAAAAATCCTCTACCCTAGCGGGAGTTTACAATGAGCAGTTCTTC
-	-	TRBV19	TRBJ2-7	CASSIGNGGYEQYF	TGTGCCAGTAGTATTGGTAACGGAGGCTACGAGCAGTACTTC
-	TRBD2	TRBV10-3	TRBJ2-7	CAISDPGGPGEQYF	TGTGCCATCAGTGACCCGGGGGGGCCCGGCGAGCAGTACTTC
-	TRBD1	TRBV7-8	TRBJ1-2	CASSWEPGQGNGYTF	TGTGCCAGCAGCTGGGAACCGGGACAGGGAAATGGCTACACCTTC
-	-	TRBV11-2	TRBJ2-6	CASSLTGSGANVLTF	TGTGCCAGCAGCTTAACGGGGTCTGGGGCCAACGTCCTGACTTTC
-	-	TRBV7-8	TRBJ1-1	CASRSAGDMAAFF	TGTGCCAGCCGATCTGCGGGGGATATGGCGGCTTTCTTT
-	TRBD2	TRBV6-4	TRBJ2-1	CASSVAGGRNEQFF	TGTGCCAGCAGTGTAGCGGGGGGCCGGAATGAGCAGTTCTTC
-	-	TRBV7-9	TRBJ2-2	CGSLVNAGELFF	TGTGGAAGTCTGGTGAACGCCGGGGAGCTGTTTTTT
-	-	TRBV2	TRBJ1-2	CASTPAPPLYGYTF	TGTGCCAGCACTCCGGCCCCACCACTATATGGCTACACCTTC
once	TRBD1	TRBV5-1	TRBJ2-1	CASSWDRANNEQFF	TGCGCCAGCAGCTGGGACAGGGCGAACAATGAGCAGTTCTTC
-	-	TRBV5-1	TRBJ2-7	CASSPRTASYEQYF	TGCGCCAGCAGCCCCCGGACAGCGTCCTACGAGCAGTACTTC
few	-	TRBV4-2	TRBJ1-2	CASSQDNSLGYGYTF	TGTGCCAGCAGCCAAGATAACAGTCTGGGCTATGGCTACACCTTC
few	-	TRBV7-9	TRBJ2-7	CASSSTDYHLYF	TGTGCCAGCAGCTCGACTGACTATCATCTGTACTTC
-	-	TRBV30	TRBJ1-1	CAWARENTEAFF	TGTGCCTGGGCCCGGGAGAACACTGAAGCTTTCTTT
-	TRBD1	TRBV19	TRBJ1-6	CASSGTGGASPLHF	TGTGCCAGTAGTGGAACAGGGGGCGCTTCACCCCTCCACTTT
-	-	TRBV30	TRBJ1-1	CAWTLHPLNTEAFF	TGTGCCTGGACCTTACACCCGCTGAACACTGAAGCTTTCTTT
few	TRBD2	TRBV11-3	TRBJ2-2	CASSLGGGSAGELFF	TGTGCCAGCAGCTTAGGGGGAGGGTCTGCCGGGGAGCTGTTTTTT
-	-	TRBV6-1	TRBJ2-6	CAGDSSSGANVLTF	TGTGCCGGGGACTCTTCCTCTGGGGCCAACGTCCTGACTTTC
-	TRBD2	TRBV5-1	TRBJ2-3	CASSLFAGADTQYF	TGCGCCAGCAGCTTGTTCGCGGGAGCAGATACGCAGTATTTT
-	-	TRBV18	TRBJ2-5	CASSSASQETQYF	TGTGCCAGCTCATCAGCTAGTCAAGAGACCCAGTACTTC
-	TRBD2	TRBV5-4	TRBJ2-1	CASRRGGGSSYNEQFF	TGTGCCAGCAGGCGGGGTGGCGGGAGCTCCTACAATGAGCAGTTCTTC
once	-	TRBV29-1	TRBJ2-3	CSVELAGNTQYF	TGCAGCGTTGAGCTGGCGGGAAATACGCAGTATTTT